Listed here are 6 T cell receptor beta chains from one sample, sequenced in a study of blood T cell repertoires in COVID-19. Profiled with immunoSEQ multiplex PCR; TCRdb holds only in-frame clones, not every one. The table records 200,000 to 250,000 clones, more than 80% of them present only once. Sequencing input: peripheral blood. These receptors were collected from a man aged 25-40 years with COVID-19, enrolled during active disease.

V and J are TRBV28 and TRBJ1-2; D possibly corresponds to TRBD1 (6 bases). Germline V gene data show CDR1 as MDHEN and CDR2 as SYDVKM. The CDR3 consists of 19 residues. V lost 3 bases and J lost 4, with 27 bases in between. CDR3 sequence: CASSFSSGGASMKSYGYTF. The CDR3, as DNA: TGTGCCAGCAGTTTCAGTTCGGGGGGCGCCTCAATGAAGTCCTATGGCTACACCTTC.

This clone came up once. This chain uses TRBV7-2 with TRBJ1-2; D is undetermined. Trimming removed 10 bases at V and 3 bases at J, with 3 bases between. This CDR3 spans 9 amino acids. The germline CDR1 and CDR2 sequences are SGHTA and FQGNSA. CDR3 region: CATDYGYTF. The CDR3 DNA is TGTGCCACCGACTATGGCTACACCTTC.

The V call is TRBV14, the J call TRBJ1-2; 7 bases are shared with TRBD1. After removal of 4 bases from V and 4 bases from J, the junction contained 3 bases not matched to a gene. The germline V gene has CDR1 SGHDN and CDR2 FVKESK. The CDR3 is 13 residues long. The CDR3 here is CASSPDRVYGYTF. In DNA form, the CDR3 reads TGTGCCAGCAGCCCCGACAGGGTCTATGGCTACACCTTC.

This chain uses TRBV18 with TRBJ2-2; 7 nucleotides match TRBD1. CDR3 size: 16 residues. Looked up from germline, CDR1 is KGHSH and CDR2 is LQKENI. J gave up 0 bases and V 4 bases, and 5 bases lay outside the gene matches. DNA for the CDR3: TGTGCCAGCTCACTACGCGGACAGGCGAACACCGGGGAGCTGTTTTTT. It encodes CASSLRGQANTGELFF.

The V call is TRBV19, the J call TRBJ1-5; the D gene is possibly TRBD1 (6 bases). Germline values: CDR1 LNHDA, CDR2 SQIVND (reference sequence). Deletions cut 5 bases from V and 0 bases from J, with 17 bases between. This CDR3 is built from 17 residues. The chain's CDR3 is CASSQGLRGYSNQPQHF. CDR3 sequence (DNA): TGTGCCAGTAGTCAGGGGTTGCGGGGGTATAGCAATCAGCCCCAGCATTTT.

V is TRBV29-1 and J is TRBJ1-3; D gene ambiguous. The CDR3 length is 12 residues. The germline V gene encodes CDR1 SQVTM and CDR2 ANQGSEA. Trimming shortened V by 4 bases and J by 0 bases, and 4 bases separated the two germline ends. DNA for the CDR3: TGCAGCGTTGTCAGCTCTGGAAACACCATATATTTT. Its protein is CSVVSSGNTIYF.